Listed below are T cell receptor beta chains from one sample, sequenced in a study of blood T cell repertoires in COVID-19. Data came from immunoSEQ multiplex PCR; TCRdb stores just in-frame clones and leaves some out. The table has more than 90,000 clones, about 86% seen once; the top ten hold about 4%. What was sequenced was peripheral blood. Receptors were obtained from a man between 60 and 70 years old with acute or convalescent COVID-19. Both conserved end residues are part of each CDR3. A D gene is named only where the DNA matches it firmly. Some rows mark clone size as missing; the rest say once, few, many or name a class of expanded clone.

CDR3 DNA: TGTGCCTTTGGGACAGGGGGTTTTAATGAGCAGTTCTTC
CDR3 protein: CAFGTGGFNEQFF
D gene: TRBD1
clone size: .
J gene: TRBJ2-1
V gene: TRBV30

CDR3 DNA: TGTGCCAGCAGCTCCCAGTTCGAAGAGACCCAGTACTTC
CDR3 protein: CASSSQFEETQYF
D gene: .
clone size: .
J gene: TRBJ2-5
V gene: TRBV11-2

CDR3 DNA: TGTGCCACCAGGTCCGGGACAGGGGCATCTTACGAGCAGTACTTC
CDR3 protein: CATRSGTGASYEQYF
D gene: TRBD1
clone size: once
J gene: TRBJ2-7
V gene: TRBV24-1

CDR3 DNA: TGTGCCAGCAGCTTGACGACAGGGTTCGTCCCTGAAGCTTTCTTT
CDR3 protein: CASSLTTGFVPEAFF
D gene: TRBD1
clone size: once
J gene: TRBJ1-1
V gene: TRBV5-6

CDR3 DNA: TGTGCCAGCGGAACAGGACAGGGGAGCACAGATACGCAGTATTTT
CDR3 protein: CASGTGQGSTDTQYF
D gene: TRBD1
clone size: .
J gene: TRBJ2-3
V gene: TRBV11-3

CDR3 DNA: TGTGCCAGCAGTGGGGGACTAGCGGGGAACACAGATACGCAGTATTTT
CDR3 protein: CASSGGLAGNTDTQYF
D gene: TRBD2
clone size: .
J gene: TRBJ2-3
V gene: TRBV6-1

CDR3 DNA: TGTGCCAGCAGTAAACCAGGGGACCAGGGCACTGAAGCTTTCTTT
CDR3 protein: CASSKPGDQGTEAFF
D gene: .
clone size: .
J gene: TRBJ1-1
V gene: TRBV27

CDR3 DNA: TGTGCCAGCAGTTCCGGGACAGGTTCCCTAGGAGAGACCCAGTACTTC
CDR3 protein: CASSSGTGSLGETQYF
D gene: TRBD1
clone size: .
J gene: TRBJ2-5
V gene: TRBV2

CDR3 DNA: TGTGCCAGCAGCCTCAGGGGTGGGGCCTACACCTTC
CDR3 protein: CASSLRGGAYTF
D gene: .
clone size: .
J gene: TRBJ1-2
V gene: TRBV3-1/TRBV3-2

CDR3 DNA: TGTGCCTGGGGACGGTACGGAAACACCATATATTTT
CDR3 protein: CAWGRYGNTIYF
D gene: .
clone size: .
J gene: TRBJ1-3
V gene: TRBV30

CDR3 DNA: TGTGCCAGCAGCCAAGAGGGGACTGGGGTGGGAGGCTACACCTTC
CDR3 protein: CASSQEGTGVGGYTF
D gene: .
clone size: .
J gene: TRBJ1-2
V gene: TRBV3-1/TRBV3-2

CDR3 DNA: TGTGCCAGCAGTTTAGGTTGGGAGACCGGGGAGCTGTTTTTT
CDR3 protein: CASSLGWETGELFF
D gene: .
clone size: .
J gene: TRBJ2-2
V gene: TRBV27

CDR3 DNA: TGTGCCAGCAGTTACTCGGAAGGGCGGGATTCACCCCTCCACTTT
CDR3 protein: CASSYSEGRDSPLHF
D gene: .
clone size: .
J gene: TRBJ1-6
V gene: TRBV6-2/TRBV6-3

CDR3 DNA: TGTGCCAGCAGCCAAGCCGAGCTCACGAGCCAGTTCTTC
CDR3 protein: CASSQAELTSQFF
D gene: .
clone size: .
J gene: TRBJ2-1
V gene: TRBV3-1/TRBV3-2

CDR3 DNA: TGTGCCAGCAGCTCCCCCAGCGGGGGGTACCAAGAGACCCAGTACTTC
CDR3 protein: CASSSPSGGYQETQYF
D gene: TRBD2
clone size: .
J gene: TRBJ2-5
V gene: TRBV11-3

CDR3 DNA: TGTGCCAGCAGCCACGGGCAGGGGGATCAGCCCCAGCATTTT
CDR3 protein: CASSHGQGDQPQHF
D gene: TRBD1
clone size: .
J gene: TRBJ1-5
V gene: TRBV6-5

CDR3 DNA: TGCAGTGCTAGTGATAGCGGGAGGCCCTACAATGAGCAGTTCTTC
CDR3 protein: CSASDSGRPYNEQFF
D gene: TRBD2
clone size: many
J gene: TRBJ2-1
V gene: TRBV20-1

CDR3 DNA: TGCGCCAGCAGTGGTGGGGGGGCGAACACTGAAGCTTTCTTT
CDR3 protein: CASSGGGANTEAFF
D gene: .
clone size: .
J gene: TRBJ1-1
V gene: TRBV10-2

CDR3 DNA: TGTGCCAGCAGTGAAGCGGCAGGAGGAGGGGGAAACACCATATATTTT
CDR3 protein: CASSEAAGGGGNTIYF
D gene: .
clone size: .
J gene: TRBJ1-3
V gene: TRBV6-1

CDR3 DNA: TGTGCCAGCAGCCAAGATGGGCTAGCTGGTACAGATACGCAGTATTTT
CDR3 protein: CASSQDGLAGTDTQYF
D gene: .
clone size: .
J gene: TRBJ2-3
V gene: TRBV4-2